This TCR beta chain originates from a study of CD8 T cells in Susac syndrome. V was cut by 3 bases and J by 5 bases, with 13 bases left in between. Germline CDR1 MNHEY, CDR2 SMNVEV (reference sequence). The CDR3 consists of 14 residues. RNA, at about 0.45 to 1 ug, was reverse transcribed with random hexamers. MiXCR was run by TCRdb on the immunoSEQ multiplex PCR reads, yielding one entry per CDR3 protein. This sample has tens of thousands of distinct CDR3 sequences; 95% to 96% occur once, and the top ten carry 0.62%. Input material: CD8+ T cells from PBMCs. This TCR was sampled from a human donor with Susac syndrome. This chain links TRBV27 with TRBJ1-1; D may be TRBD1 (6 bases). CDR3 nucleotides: TGTGCCAGCAGTTTGAGGGGGGTGGGAACTGAAGCTTTCTTT. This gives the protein CASSLRGVGTEAFF.